This T cell receptor beta chain is from a study of T cell responses to AZD1222 COVID-19 vaccine. Overall study results and limits: Receipt of two AZD1222 doses was followed by a rise in Spike-specific TCR breadth and depth. There were mostly white British donors and more females than males, and clonal diversity was possibly underestimated.

This table comes from immunoSEQ multiplex PCR, and its TCRdb copy is limited to in-frame clones, with some not included. The table lists 150,000 to 200,000 clones, about 87% of them singletons. This clone has a handful of counts. Its antigen is not known. The sequencing here drew on peripheral blood, taken on day 0 of MenACWY control vaccination. The clonotype comes from an adult in good health.

As DNA, the CDR3 is TGTGCCAGCAGCCAAAACAACTATGGCTACACCTTC. It specifies CASSQNNYGYTF. This chain connects TRBV14 to TRBJ1-2; no reliable D call. CDR3 length: 12 amino acids. Between the trimmed V and J ends, which lost 2 bases and 2 bases, there was a span of 3 bases. In germline, CDR1 is SGHDN, CDR2 FVKESK.